This entry lists 17 T cell receptor beta chains sequenced from one sample in a study of vaccination and CD4 T cells after COVID-19. Time point noted: late sampling 161 to 241 days after vaccination in a few convalescent patients. Specified treatment: roughly nine-day PBMC culture with coronavirus spike peptide pools or control peptides (ViraFEST assay). What these receptors recognize is not known. Researchers used the Oncomine TCR Beta short-read assay to sequence DNA from cultured CD4+ T cells. Each CDR3 protein is one row after TCRdb ran MiXCR on the PCR reads. The profile shows about 20,000 distinct CDR3 sequences, approximately 38% of them singletons. The sequences come from CD4+ T cells from blood, cultured in vitro, collected about 7 months after SARS-CoV-2 vaccination. The receptors were gathered from a human donor who had recovered from COVID-19.

The CDR3: CASSPWGGLTDTQYF. The CDR3 bases are TGTGCCAGCAGTCCCTGGGGCGGGCTCACAGATACGCAGTATTTT. The J gene is TRBJ2-3, the V gene TRBV28; possibly TRBD1 or TRBD2 for D (5 bases each). From germline, CDR1 is MDHEN and CDR2 SYDVKM. V was shortened by 5 bases and J by 2 bases, with 14 bases between the two germline ends. The CDR3 runs 15 residues. Full variable domain (rest looked up from reference TRBV28 and TRBJ2-3): DVKVTQSSRYLVKRTGEKVFLECVQDMDHENMFWYRQDPGLGLRLIYFSYDVKMKEKGDIPEGYSVSREKKERFSLILESASTNQTSMYLCASSPWGGLTDTQYFGPGTRLTVL.

This clonotype was detected only a few times. This rearrangement joins TRBV15 to TRBJ2-5, with D possibly being TRBD1 (5 bases). The CDR3 totals 14 residues. The germline CDR1 and CDR2 sequences are LNHNV and YYDKDF (reference sequence). Trimming stripped 5 bases from V and 4 bases from J, with 14 bases between. DNA for the CDR3: TGTGCCACCAGCCCGACAGTGTCTGTAGAGACCCAGTACTTC. Its translation is CATSPTVSVETQYF.

This clonotype was observed a handful of times. V and J are TRBV6-1 and TRBJ2-2, with D perhaps TRBD2 (5 bases). V lost 6 bases and J 4 bases, leaving 15 bases between the germline ends. Germline V gene data show CDR1 as MNHNS and CDR2 as SASEGT. CDR3 length: 15 amino acids. The DNA of the CDR3 is TGTGCCAGCAGACGTCCTCCCGAGGGCACCGGGGAGCTGTTTTTT. Amino acids: CASRRPPEGTGELFF.

V and J are TRBV28 and TRBJ2-7, with 9 bases fitting TRBD2. This CDR3 region has 15 residues. With 1 base clipped from V and 3 bases from J, the junction kept 4 bases outside the gene matches. The germline CDR1 and CDR2 sequences are MDHEN and SYDVKM. The CDR3 region is CASSLSGGRDYEQYF. CDR3 sequence (DNA): TGTGCCAGCAGTTTATCAGGCGGGAGGGACTACGAGCAGTACTTC.

The chain uses TRBV19 and TRBJ1-2; tentatively, D is TRBD1 (6 bases). Germline V gives CDR1 LNHDA, CDR2 SQIVND (reference sequence). This CDR3 has 13 amino acids. V was trimmed by 1 base and J by 5 bases, leaving 8 bases between them. The CDR3 reads CASSIGQGYGYTF. As DNA, the CDR3 is TGTGCCAGTAGTATAGGCCAGGGGTATGGCTACACCTTC.

The gene calls are TRBV20-1 and TRBJ2-7, with D possibly being TRBD2 (5 bases). Trimming cost V 2 bases and J 6 bases, with 14 bases left between them. The CDR3 is made up of 13 amino acids. The V gene's germline CDR1 is DFQATT and CDR2 SNEGSKA (reference sequence). CDR3 bases: TGCAGTGCTAGAACGGGGATGGGGTTCGAGCAGTACTTC. Its protein product is CSARTGMGFEQYF.

This chain connects TRBV4-2 to TRBJ2-5; TRBD2 matches 11 bases. Trimming took 1 base from V and 2 from J; bases not matched to a gene: 15. The CDR3 is made up of 20 amino acids. Germline CDR1 reads LGHNA; CDR2 reads YNFKEQ. CDR3 coding DNA: TGTGCCAGCAGCCAAGTTTGGGTCCCGTCGCTAGCGGGAGGACAAGAGACCCAGTACTTC. Translated, it gives CASSQVWVPSLAGGQETQYF.

This clonotype was found a few times. V is TRBV6-1 and J is TRBJ2-1; 7 bases align to TRBD1. This CDR3 contains 16 residues. The V segment lost 6 bases and the J segment 1 base; nucleotides outside the gene matches: 9. Germline lookup yields CDR1 MNHNS and CDR2 SASEGT. The CDR3, as DNA: TGTGCCAGCAGCCCCCGACAGGGAAAGTCCTACAATGAGCAGTTCTTC. This sequence encodes CASSPRQGKSYNEQFF.

J is TRBJ2-3 and V is TRBV29-1, with 10 bases aligning to TRBD2. This CDR3 is built from 14 residues. J lost 5 bases, V lost 4 bases, and 6 bases had no gene match. Germline V lookup: CDR1 SQVTM, CDR2 ANQGSEA. CDR3 in DNA: TGCAGCGTTGTAACTAGCGGGATTCGAGATACGCAGTATTTT. Translating it yields CSVVTSGIRDTQYF.

This sequence joins TRBV5-4 and TRBJ2-3, with 8 bases fitting TRBD2. CDR1 SGHNT and CDR2 YYREEE come from the germline V gene (reference sequence). The V gene end was trimmed by 4 bases and the J gene end by 6 bases; junction bases not matched to a gene: 16. CDR3 size: 17 residues. CDR3 sequence: CASSHTSGGGNWDTQYF. For the CDR3, the DNA is TGTGCCAGCAGCCATACTAGCGGAGGTGGGAATTGGGATACGCAGTATTTT.

This clonotype was picked up a small number of times. The J gene is TRBJ2-7, the V gene TRBV20-1; D unclear. Germline V gene sequence: CDR1 DFQATT, CDR2 SNEGSKA (reference sequence). The CDR3 spans 11 residues. Trimming shortened V by 6 bases and J by 4 bases, and 10 bases separated the two germline ends. Written as DNA, the CDR3 is TGCAGTGCGAGCGCTACGTACGAGCAGTACTTC. Its translation: CSASATYEQYF.

This chain connects TRBV28 to TRBJ1-1; tentatively, D is TRBD1 (5 bases). CDR3 size: 12 residues. Germline CDR1 MDHEN, CDR2 SYDVKM. Trimming cost V 6 bases and J 6 bases, with 11 bases left between them. CDR3 DNA: TGTGCCAGCAGCGGGGGGTCCCCTGAAGCTTTCTTT. Its translation: CASSGGSPEAFF.

This rearrangement joins TRBV7-9 to TRBJ1-4; 7 bases line up with TRBD1. The CDR3 has 13 residues. In germline, CDR1 is SEHNR, CDR2 FQNEAQ (reference sequence). Germline trimming cut 5 bases from V and 8 bases from J; bases unmatched to any gene: 5. As DNA, the CDR3 is TGTGCCAGCAGCCTCGACAGGGCCGAAAAACTGTTTTTT. Translating gives CASSLDRAEKLFF.

This clonotype is medium-sized by share. The V gene is TRBV20-1, the J gene TRBJ2-5; D remains ambiguous. Trimming took 4 bases from V and 0 from J, leaving 9 bases between them. CDR3 size: 13 residues. CDR1 and CDR2 (germline): DFQATT, SNEGSKA (reference sequence). The CDR3 reads CSANDDNQETQYF. DNA of the CDR3: TGCAGTGCTAACGACGACAACCAAGAGACCCAGTACTTC.

This chain uses TRBV4-1 with TRBJ1-1, with D possibly matching TRBD1 (6 bases). This CDR3 has 12 residues. In germline, CDR1 is MGHRA, CDR2 YSYEKL. V was cut by 3 bases and J by 9 bases, with 11 bases left in between. This chain's CDR3 is CASSHTGRKAFF. The CDR3 DNA is TGCGCCAGCAGCCATACAGGGCGGAAAGCTTTCTTT.

This CDR3 is CASKKVRGTDTQYF. CDR3 nucleotides: TGTGCCAGTAAAAAGGTACGGGGCACAGATACGCAGTATTTT. This rearrangement joins TRBV6-1 to TRBJ2-3; D is uncertain. CDR1 and CDR2 from the germline V gene are MNHNS and SASEGT. The CDR3 is 14 amino acids. V lost 9 bases and J 1 base, leaving 14 bases between the germline ends.

This chain links TRBV20-1 with TRBJ1-1, with a tentative D call TRBD1 (5 bases). The CDR3 length is 14 residues. V lost 2 bases and J 1 base, leaving 11 bases between the germline ends. CDR1 DFQATT and CDR2 SNEGSKA come from the germline V gene (reference sequence). The CDR3 bases are TGCAGTGCTAGACAGGGACGGGGGAACACTGAAGCTTTCTTT. Encoded protein: CSARQGRGNTEAFF.